The 10 T cell receptor beta chains listed next were all sequenced from one sample in a study of blood T cells in healthy people across ages. With a J-beta primer mix and a sample-barcoded 5' primer, a second PCR ran roughly 6 to 12 cycles. Each CDR3 protein gets one entry after TCRdb re-called the 5' RACE reads with MiXCR. The sample yields hundreds of thousands of distinct CDR3 sequences, about 61% seen once. Sequenced material: blood. The source of these receptors is a man between 40 and 49 years old in good health.

The genes are TRBV20-1 and TRBJ2-7; TRBD1 aligns across 12 bases. The DNA end is more similar to TRBJ2-5, so the J call may be wrong. From germline, CDR1 is DFQATT and CDR2 SNEGSKA (reference sequence). The length of the CDR3 is 13 residues. DNA for the CDR3: TGCTCGGGACAGGGGGCTGTCTGGGAGACCCAGTACTTC. Translated: CSGQGAVWETQYF.

This clonotype showed up just a few times. The V gene is TRBV10-3, the J gene TRBJ2-7; TRBD2 is a possible D gene (6 bases). Deletions cut 3 bases from V and 3 bases from J, with 12 bases between. The CDR3 is 14 amino acids. Germline CDR1 is ENHRY and CDR2 is SYGVKD. Written as DNA, the CDR3 is TGTGCCATCAGTGACGGGTGGGGGGACTACGAGCAGTACTTC. It codes for CAISDGWGDYEQYF.

This clonotype was seen once. The chain has TRBV2 and TRBJ1-4; D possibly corresponds to TRBD1 (5 bases). This CDR3 is built from 14 residues. The germline gives CDR1 SNHLY, CDR2 FYNNEI. Trimming stripped 7 bases from V and 6 bases from J, with 15 bases between. CDR3 in DNA: TGTGCCAGCACCGCGGTGGGGCAGGATGAAAAACTGTTTTTT. Amino acids: CASTAVGQDEKLFF.

CDR3 loop: CSARVGPAGYTF. The CDR3, as DNA: TGCAGTGCTAGAGTAGGGCCGGCGGGCTACACCTTC. V is TRBV20-1 and J is TRBJ1-2; D is ambiguous. Germline-derived CDR1 and CDR2 are DFQATT and SNEGSKA (reference sequence). V was cut by 1 base and J by 8 bases, with 11 bases left in between. There are 12 residues in the CDR3.

As DNA, the CDR3 is TGTGCCAGCAGCCACGGGGGACAGGGCATGGGTGGCTACACCTTC. It translates to CASSHGGQGMGGYTF. J is TRBJ1-2 and V is TRBV7-9; 9 bases agree with TRBD1. This CDR3 region has 15 residues. With 5 bases clipped from V and 7 bases from J, the junction kept 11 bases outside the gene matches. CDR1 is SEHNR and CDR2 is FQNEAQ in the germline V gene (reference sequence).

The rearrangement links TRBV6-5 to TRBJ2-1; TRBD2 matches 12 bases. J gave up 4 bases and V 5 bases, and 6 bases lay outside the gene matches. The CDR3 covers 16 residues. Germline CDR1 reads MNHEY; CDR2 reads SVGAGI. DNA for the CDR3: TGTGCCAGCAGTCACCGGACTAGCGGGGTTTACAATGAGCAGTTCTTC. Its protein is CASSHRTSGVYNEQFF.

To note about this clonotype: A single base separates this from a much larger clone, so it may be a read error. The chain joins TRBV14 to TRBJ2-7; TRBD2 agrees at 12 bases. The CDR3 is 16 residues long. CDR1 and CDR2 from the germline V gene are SGHDN and FVKESK. Trimming at V came to 4 bases and at J to 3 bases, leaving 7 bases not matched to a gene. CDR3 region: CASSPGPGLAGYEQYF. CDR3 nucleotide sequence: TGTGCCAGCAGCCCAGGACCGGGACTAGCGGGCTACGAGCAGTACTTC.

V is TRBV12-3 or TRBV12-4 and J is TRBJ1-4, with D unresolved. The ends were cut back, 3 bases at V and 8 bases at J, with 13 bases in the middle. This CDR3 has 14 residues. CDR3 DNA sequence: TGTGCCAGCAGTTTCGGGCGGATTGGGGAAAAACTGTTTTTT. Protein product: CASSFGRIGEKLFF.

This clonotype appeared a few times. The chain combines TRBV6-5 with TRBJ2-2; possible D gene TRBD2, 5 bases. Deletions cut 10 bases from V and 1 base from J, with 7 bases between. The germline V gene has CDR1 MNHEY and CDR2 SVGAGI. There are 12 residues in the CDR3. The DNA for the CDR3 is TGTGCCACCGCGGGGAACACCGGGGAGCTGTTTTTT. This codes for CATAGNTGELFF.

This clonotype came up a few times. The chain employs TRBV7-6 and TRBJ1-1, with 8 bases aligning to TRBD1. Germline values: CDR1 SGHVS, CDR2 FNYEAQ. V shed 4 bases and J 0 bases; nucleotides not matched to a gene: 4. The CDR3 extends over 15 amino acids. As DNA, the CDR3 is TGTGCCAGCAGCTCCGGACAGGGTTTGAACACTGAAGCTTTCTTT. This translates into CASSSGQGLNTEAFF.